This T cell receptor beta chain was captured by sequencing in a study of early stage breast cancer tumors. Study background: Invasive lobular carcinomas made up about 30% of the 12 ER+/PR+/HER2- tumors.

About this clone: Antigen unknown.

Study outcomes and limitations: Tumors had roughly 2.4-fold higher T cell density and higher clonality than adjacent normal breast tissue.

The data were produced by immunoSEQ multiplex PCR, yet TCRdb's version contains in-frame clones alone and is incomplete. This sample has more than 13,000 clones, with around 80% found just once. This receptor was identified in a person aged 45-65 years with breast cancer. The sample taken for sequencing was normal breast tissue next to the tumor.

CDR3 amino acids: CASNVGGPGRFYEQYF. The CDR3 bases are TGTGCCAGCAACGTGGGGGGACCCGGACGCTTCTACGAGCAGTACTTC. The chain links TRBV6-6 to TRBJ2-7, with D maybe TRBD2 (6 bases). The CDR3 has 16 amino acids. V was pared by 7 bases and J by 3 bases, with 22 bases between. Germline V gene data show CDR1 as MNHNY and CDR2 as SVGAGI (reference sequence).